The 13 T cell receptor beta chains given below trace back to one sample, sequenced in a study of blood T cells in healthy people across ages. Alongside a J-beta primer mix, a sample-barcoded 5' primer served in a second PCR lasting roughly 6 to 11 cycles. TCRdb passed the 5' RACE reads through MiXCR, listing each CDR3 protein once. The table lists roughly 1,800,000 distinct CDR3 sequences, around half of them singletons. Sequencing was performed on blood. The receptors were gathered from a woman aged 40 to 50 in good health.

The rearrangement links TRBV29-1 to TRBJ2-5, with D maybe TRBD1 (5 bases). Germline V lookup: CDR1 SQVTM, CDR2 ANQGSEA. CDR3 size: 12 residues. Trimming left V 5 bases short and J 5 bases short, with 12 bases between. The CDR3 nucleotides are TGCAGCGTTACCCCAGGGTACGAGACCCAGTACTTC. It translates to CSVTPGYETQYF. Full variable domain (remainder filled in from reference TRBV29-1 and TRBJ2-5): SAVISQKPSRDICQRGTSLTIQCQVDSQVTMMFWYRQQPGQSLTLIATANQGSEATYESGFVIDKFPISRPNLTFSTLTVSNMSPEDSSIYLCSVTPGYETQYFGPGTRLLVL.

This clonotype has a handful of counts. The chain recombines TRBV6-6 with TRBJ2-7; D not certain. The V end lost 0 bases, the J end lost 7 bases, and 13 bases lay between the germline ends. The CDR3 totals 14 residues. Per germline, CDR1 MNHNY and CDR2 SVGAGI (reference sequence). The CDR3 bases are TGTGCCAGCAGTTACTCGATCCCTCTCTGGGAGCAGTACTTC. Protein sequence: CASSYSIPLWEQYF.

This clonotype has a count of ten or more. The rearrangement uses TRBV7-2 and TRBJ2-5; D ambiguous. The CDR3 runs 12 residues. The ends were cut back, 1 base at V and 9 bases at J, with 9 bases in the middle. In germline, CDR1 is SGHTA, CDR2 FQGNSA. The CDR3 DNA reads TGTGCCAGCAGCTTAGGTCATCAGGCCCAGTACTTC. It yields the protein CASSLGHQAQYF.

In nucleotides, the CDR3 is TGCGCCAGCAGCCAGGAGACGGGACAGGGGTATGGCTACACCTTC. This sequence encodes CASSQETGQGYGYTF. The genes are TRBV4-1 and TRBJ1-2, with 10 positions matching TRBD1. Germline CDR1 is MGHRA and CDR2 is YSYEKL. The CDR3 consists of 15 residues. The ends lost 3 bases at V and 5 bases at J; junction bases unmatched: 6.

This chain connects TRBV7-8 to TRBJ2-3; D is unclear. The CDR3 loop spans 15 amino acids. Germline V CDR1 and CDR2: SGHVS, FQNEAQ. V lost 1 base and J lost 0, with 8 bases in between. CDR3 amino acids: CASSLVGISTDTQYF. The DNA for the CDR3 is TGTGCCAGCAGCTTAGTGGGGATTAGCACAGATACGCAGTATTTT.

The chain employs TRBV4-2 and TRBJ2-7, with 7 bases aligning to TRBD1. Germline CDR1 LGHNA, CDR2 YNFKEQ. The CDR3 is 14 amino acids. V was pared by 2 bases and J by 2 bases, with 3 bases of the junction left unmatched. The CDR3 DNA follows: TGTGCCAGCAGCCAACGACAGGGAACCTACGAGCAGTACTTC. As protein: CASSQRQGTYEQYF.

On this clonotype: A junction boundary mismatches the germline segment, possibly from a read error. The chain carries TRBV18 and TRBJ2-4; TRBD2 aligns across 8 bases. The DNA matches TRBJ2-7 better at its end, which makes the J call doubtful. Germline V gene data show CDR1 as KGHSH and CDR2 as LQKENI. The CDR3 covers 14 residues. The CDR3 coding sequence is TGTACCAGCTCACCGGGGACTAGTTCCTACGAGCAGTACTTC. Translation gives CTSSPGTSSYEQYF.

The rearrangement links TRBV5-5 to TRBJ2-3, with 11 bases fitting TRBD2. The CDR3 has 17 amino acids. V lost 4 bases, J lost 2 bases, and 9 bases stayed unmatched. From germline, CDR1 is SGHKS and CDR2 YYEKEE (reference sequence). The CDR3 nucleotides are TGTGCCAGCAGCAAACAACTAGCGGGGGCCTTCACAGATACGCAGTATTTT. Its protein is CASSKQLAGAFTDTQYF.

The CDR3 DNA reads as TGCGCCAGCAGCCAAGCCCTCAGGCGGGGGGTTAGCTACAATGAGCAGTTCTTC. Translated, it gives CASSQALRRGVSYNEQFF. The chain is built from TRBV4-3 and TRBJ2-1; 8 bases are shared with TRBD2. Germline V lookup: CDR1 LGHNA, CDR2 YSLEER. The V and J ends lost 1 base and 3 bases, in that order; junction bases with no gene match: 11. This CDR3 contains 18 residues.

This sequence joins TRBV5-1 and TRBJ1-2, with D perhaps TRBD1 (6 bases). The V end was cut by 4 bases, the J end by 0 bases, with 19 bases between. Germline loops: CDR1 SGHRS, CDR2 YFSETQ. The CDR3 length is 17 residues. The CDR3, as DNA: TGCGCCAGCAGCGGGGCCGCAGGGGCGTACTCTAACTATGGCTACACCTTC. Translating gives CASSGAAGAYSNYGYTF.

A single count supports this clonotype. This chain's CDR3 is CASRAVGGETQYF. CDR3 nucleotides: TGCGCCAGCCGAGCGGTCGGCGGGGAGACCCAGTACTTC. The chain carries TRBV5-1 and TRBJ2-7; weak D call: TRBD2 (5 bases). The DNA end is a closer match to TRBJ2-5, so the J assignment may be wrong. In germline, CDR1 is SGHRS, CDR2 YFSETQ. This CDR3 is 13 amino acids long.

This rearrangement joins TRBV12-3 or TRBV12-4 to TRBJ2-7; 8 positions match TRBD1. This CDR3 comprises 15 residues. Trimming cost V 3 bases and J 2 bases; bases outside gene matches: 6. In DNA form, the CDR3 reads TGTGCCAGCAGTTTTCGGGACAGGCCAGCCTACGAGCAGTACTTC. This sequence encodes CASSFRDRPAYEQYF.

V is TRBV20-1 and J is TRBJ2-5; 7 positions match TRBD1. The better agreement between TRBJ2-7 and the DNA end casts doubt on the J call. Germline V lookup: CDR1 DFQATT, CDR2 SNEGSKA (reference sequence). This CDR3 contains 14 residues. This chain's CDR3 is CSARSGTATYEQYF. In DNA form, the CDR3 reads TGCAGTGCTCGCTCCGGGACAGCAACCTACGAGCAGTACTTC.